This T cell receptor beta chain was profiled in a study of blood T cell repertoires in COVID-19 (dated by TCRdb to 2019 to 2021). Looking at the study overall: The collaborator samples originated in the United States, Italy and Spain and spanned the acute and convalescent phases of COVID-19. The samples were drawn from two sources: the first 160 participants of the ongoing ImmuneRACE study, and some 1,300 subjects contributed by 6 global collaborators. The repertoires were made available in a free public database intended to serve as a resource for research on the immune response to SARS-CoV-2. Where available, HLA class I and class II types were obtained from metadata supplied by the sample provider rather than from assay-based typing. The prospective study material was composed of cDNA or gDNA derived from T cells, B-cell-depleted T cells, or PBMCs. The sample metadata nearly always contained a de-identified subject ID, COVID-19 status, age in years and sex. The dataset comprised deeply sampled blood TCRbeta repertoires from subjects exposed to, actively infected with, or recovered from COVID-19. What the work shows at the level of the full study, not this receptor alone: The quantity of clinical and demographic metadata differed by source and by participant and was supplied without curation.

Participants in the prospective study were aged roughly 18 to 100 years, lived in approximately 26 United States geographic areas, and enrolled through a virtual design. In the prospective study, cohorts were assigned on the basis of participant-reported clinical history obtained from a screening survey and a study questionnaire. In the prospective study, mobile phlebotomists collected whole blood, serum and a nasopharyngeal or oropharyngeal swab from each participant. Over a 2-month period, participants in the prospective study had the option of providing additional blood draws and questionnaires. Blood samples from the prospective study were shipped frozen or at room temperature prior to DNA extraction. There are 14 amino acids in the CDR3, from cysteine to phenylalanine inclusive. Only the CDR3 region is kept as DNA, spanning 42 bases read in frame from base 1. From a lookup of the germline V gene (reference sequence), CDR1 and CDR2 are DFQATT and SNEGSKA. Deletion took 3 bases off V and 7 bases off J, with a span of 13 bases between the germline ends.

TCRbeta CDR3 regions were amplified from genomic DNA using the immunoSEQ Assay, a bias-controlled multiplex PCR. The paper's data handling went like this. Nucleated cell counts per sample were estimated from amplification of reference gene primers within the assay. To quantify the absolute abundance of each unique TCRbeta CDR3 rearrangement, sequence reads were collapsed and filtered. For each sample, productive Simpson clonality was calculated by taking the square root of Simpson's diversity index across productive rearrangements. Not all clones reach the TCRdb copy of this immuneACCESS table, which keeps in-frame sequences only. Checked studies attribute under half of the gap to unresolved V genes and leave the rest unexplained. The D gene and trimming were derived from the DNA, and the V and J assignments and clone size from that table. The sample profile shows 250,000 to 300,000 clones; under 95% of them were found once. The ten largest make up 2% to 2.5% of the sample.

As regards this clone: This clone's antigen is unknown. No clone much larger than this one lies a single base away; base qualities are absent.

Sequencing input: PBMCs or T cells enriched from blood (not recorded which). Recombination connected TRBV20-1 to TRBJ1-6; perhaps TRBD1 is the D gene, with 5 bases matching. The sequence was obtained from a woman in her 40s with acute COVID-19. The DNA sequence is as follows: TGCAGTGCTAGTTTAGGGGATGGAAATTCACCCCTCCACTTT. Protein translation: CSASLGDGNSPLHF.